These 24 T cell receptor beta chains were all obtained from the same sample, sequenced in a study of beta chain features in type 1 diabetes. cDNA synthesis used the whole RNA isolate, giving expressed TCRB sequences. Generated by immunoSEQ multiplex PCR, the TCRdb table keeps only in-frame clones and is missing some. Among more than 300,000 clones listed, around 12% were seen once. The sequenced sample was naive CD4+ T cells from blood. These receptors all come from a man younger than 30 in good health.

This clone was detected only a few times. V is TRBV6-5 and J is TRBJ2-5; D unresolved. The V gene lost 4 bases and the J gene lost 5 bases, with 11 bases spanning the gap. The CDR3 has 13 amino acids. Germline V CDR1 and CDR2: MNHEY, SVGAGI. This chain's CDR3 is CASSWQGRETQYF. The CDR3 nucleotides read TGTGCCAGCAGTTGGCAAGGCAGGGAGACCCAGTACTTC.

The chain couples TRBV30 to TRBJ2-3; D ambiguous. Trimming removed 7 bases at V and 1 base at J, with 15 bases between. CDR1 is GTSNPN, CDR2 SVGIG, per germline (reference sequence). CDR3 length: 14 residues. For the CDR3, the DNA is TGTGCCTCCTACGGTGGTTCCGGCACAGATACGCAGTATTTT. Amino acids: CASYGGSGTDTQYF.

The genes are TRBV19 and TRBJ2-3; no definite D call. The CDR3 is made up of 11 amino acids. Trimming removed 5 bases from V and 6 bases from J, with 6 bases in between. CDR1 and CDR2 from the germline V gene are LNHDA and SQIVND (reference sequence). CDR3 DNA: TGTGCCAGTAGTTTCGGGGATACGCAGTATTTT. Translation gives CASSFGDTQYF.

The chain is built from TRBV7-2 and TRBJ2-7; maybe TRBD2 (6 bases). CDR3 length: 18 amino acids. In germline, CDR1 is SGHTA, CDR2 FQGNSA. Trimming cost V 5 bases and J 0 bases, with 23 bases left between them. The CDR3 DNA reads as TGTGCCAGCAGCCCGGGGGAAGGTCCTGTGAAGGGCTCCTACGAGCAGTACTTC. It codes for CASSPGEGPVKGSYEQYF.

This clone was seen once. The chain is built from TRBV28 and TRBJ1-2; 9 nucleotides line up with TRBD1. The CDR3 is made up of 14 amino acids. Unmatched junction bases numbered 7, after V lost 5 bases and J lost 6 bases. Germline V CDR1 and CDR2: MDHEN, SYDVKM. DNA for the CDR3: TGTGCCAGCAGTAGTTCCTACAGGGGGCATGGCTACACCTTC. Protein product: CASSSSYRGHGYTF.

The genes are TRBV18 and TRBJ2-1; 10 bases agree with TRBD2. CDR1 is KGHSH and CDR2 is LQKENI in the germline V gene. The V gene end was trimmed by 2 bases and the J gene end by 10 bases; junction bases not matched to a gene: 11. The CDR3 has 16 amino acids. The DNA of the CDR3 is TGTGCCAGCTCACCATCGAGCGGGGGGGCCTCACAGGAGCAGTTCTTC. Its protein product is CASSPSSGGASQEQFF.

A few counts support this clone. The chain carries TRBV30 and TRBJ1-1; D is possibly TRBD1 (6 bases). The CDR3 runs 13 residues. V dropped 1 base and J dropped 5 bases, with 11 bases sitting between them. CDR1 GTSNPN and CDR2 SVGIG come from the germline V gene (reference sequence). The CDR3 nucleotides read TGTGCCTGGAGTGCGAAGCAGGGGACTGAAGCTTTCTTT. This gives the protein CAWSAKQGTEAFF.

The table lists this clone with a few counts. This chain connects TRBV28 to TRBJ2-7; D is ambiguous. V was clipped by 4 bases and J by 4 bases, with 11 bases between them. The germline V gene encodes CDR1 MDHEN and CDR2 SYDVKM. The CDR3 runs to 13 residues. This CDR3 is CASSSPNRYEQYF. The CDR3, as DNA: TGTGCCAGCAGTTCCCCGAACAGATACGAGCAGTACTTC.

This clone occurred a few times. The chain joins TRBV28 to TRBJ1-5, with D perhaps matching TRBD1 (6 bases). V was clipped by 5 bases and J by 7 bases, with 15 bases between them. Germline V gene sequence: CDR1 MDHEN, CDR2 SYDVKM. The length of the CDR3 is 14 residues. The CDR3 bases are TGTGCCAGCAGTCCTCGACAGGTACGCCAGCCCCAGCATTTT. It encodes CASSPRQVRQPQHF.

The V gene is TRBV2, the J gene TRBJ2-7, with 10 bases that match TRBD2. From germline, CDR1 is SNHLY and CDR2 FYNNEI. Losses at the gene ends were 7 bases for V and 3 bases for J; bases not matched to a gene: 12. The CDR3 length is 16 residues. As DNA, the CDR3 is TGTGCCAGCACTGATTCAAGCGGGAGGGCCCTCTACGAGCAGTACTTC. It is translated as CASTDSSGRALYEQYF.

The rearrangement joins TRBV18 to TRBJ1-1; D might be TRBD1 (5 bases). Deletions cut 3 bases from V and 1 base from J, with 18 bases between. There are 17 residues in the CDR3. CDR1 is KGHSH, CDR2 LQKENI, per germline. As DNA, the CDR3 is TGTGCCAGCTCACCTAGCGGGGCGGCGTTTGGGAACACTGAAGCTTTCTTT. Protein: CASSPSGAAFGNTEAFF.

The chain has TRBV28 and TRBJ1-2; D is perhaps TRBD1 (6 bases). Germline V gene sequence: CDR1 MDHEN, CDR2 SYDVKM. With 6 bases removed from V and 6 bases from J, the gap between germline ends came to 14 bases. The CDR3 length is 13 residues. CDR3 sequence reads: CASRPQGKDGYTF. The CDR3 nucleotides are TGTGCCAGCAGACCACAGGGAAAGGATGGCTACACCTTC.

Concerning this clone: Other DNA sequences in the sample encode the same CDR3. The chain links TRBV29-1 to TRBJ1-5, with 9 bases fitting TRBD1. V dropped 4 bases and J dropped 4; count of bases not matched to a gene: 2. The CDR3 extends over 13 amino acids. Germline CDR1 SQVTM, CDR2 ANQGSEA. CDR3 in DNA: TGCAGCGTTGGGGACAGGGCAAATCAGCCCCAGCATTTT. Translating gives CSVGDRANQPQHF.

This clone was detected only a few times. In DNA form, the CDR3 reads TGTGCCAGCAGCTTGGAGCCTAGCACAGATACGCAGTATTTT. It encodes CASSLEPSTDTQYF. This rearrangement joins TRBV7-2 to TRBJ2-3; D gene unclear. There are 14 residues in the CDR3. Per germline, CDR1 SGHTA and CDR2 FQGNSA. V gave up 3 bases and J gave up 0 bases, with 7 bases separating them.

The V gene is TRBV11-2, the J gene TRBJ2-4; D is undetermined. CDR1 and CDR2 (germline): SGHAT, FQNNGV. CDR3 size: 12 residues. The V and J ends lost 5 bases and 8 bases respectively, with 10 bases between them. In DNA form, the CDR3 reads TGTGCCAGCAGCCTTTCCCGGGACATTCAGTACTTC. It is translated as CASSLSRDIQYF.

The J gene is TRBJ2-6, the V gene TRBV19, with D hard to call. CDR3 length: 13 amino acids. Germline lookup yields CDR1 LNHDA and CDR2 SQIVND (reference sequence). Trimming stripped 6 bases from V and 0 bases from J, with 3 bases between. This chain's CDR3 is CASRYSGANVLTF. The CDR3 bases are TGTGCCAGTAGATACTCTGGGGCCAACGTCCTGACTTTC.

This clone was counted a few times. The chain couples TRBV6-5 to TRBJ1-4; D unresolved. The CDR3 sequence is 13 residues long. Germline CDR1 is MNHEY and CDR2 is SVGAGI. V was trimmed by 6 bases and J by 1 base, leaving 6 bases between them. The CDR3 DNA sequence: TGTGCCAGCAGAAGACTAACTAATGAAAAACTGTTTTTT. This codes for CASRRLTNEKLFF.

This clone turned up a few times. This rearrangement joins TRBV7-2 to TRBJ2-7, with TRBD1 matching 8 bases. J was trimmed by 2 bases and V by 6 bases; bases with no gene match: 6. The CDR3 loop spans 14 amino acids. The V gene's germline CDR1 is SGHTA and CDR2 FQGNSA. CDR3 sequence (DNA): TGTGCCAGCAGACAAGGACAGGGAACCTACGAGCAGTACTTC. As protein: CASRQGQGTYEQYF.

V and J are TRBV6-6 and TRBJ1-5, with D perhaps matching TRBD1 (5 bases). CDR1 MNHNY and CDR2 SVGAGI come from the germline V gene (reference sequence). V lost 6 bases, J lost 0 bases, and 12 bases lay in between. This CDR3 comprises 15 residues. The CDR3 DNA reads TGTGCCAGCAGATTACAGGCCCCTAGCAATCAGCCCCAGCATTTT. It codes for CASRLQAPSNQPQHF.

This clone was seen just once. CDR3 in amino acids: CASSVGRSSYEQYF. The CDR3 nucleotides read TGTGCCAGCAGCGTTGGAAGGAGCTCCTACGAGCAGTACTTC. The V gene is TRBV9, the J gene TRBJ2-7; D is undetermined. CDR1 SGDLS and CDR2 YYNGEE come from the germline V gene. This CDR3 is built from 14 residues. The germline V and J ends were trimmed by 2 bases and 0 bases, with 9 bases remaining between them. The full variable domain, in which reference TRBV9 and TRBJ2-7 provide the parts outside the CDR3, is DSGVTQTPKHLITATGQRVTLRCSPRSGDLSVYWYQQSLDQGLQFLIQYYNGEERAKGNILERFSAQQFPDLHSELNLSSLELGDSALYFCASSVGRSSYEQYFGPGTRLTVT.

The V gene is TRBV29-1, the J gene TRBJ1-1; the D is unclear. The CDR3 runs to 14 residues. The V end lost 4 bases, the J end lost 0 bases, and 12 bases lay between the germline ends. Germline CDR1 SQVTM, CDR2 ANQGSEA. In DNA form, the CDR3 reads TGCAGCGTTGCGGTCGAAGCTATGAACACTGAAGCTTTCTTT. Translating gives CSVAVEAMNTEAFF.

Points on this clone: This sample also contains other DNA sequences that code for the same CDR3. The CDR3 nucleotides are TGTGCCAGCAGCGTAGGGGACAGGGCTACCGGGGAGCTGTTTTTT. Translation: CASSVGDRATGELFF. J is TRBJ2-2 and V is TRBV9, with 9 bases identical to TRBD1. Germline V gene lookup returns CDR1 SGDLS and CDR2 YYNGEE. The junction had 2 bases not matched to a gene; V was cut back by 0 bases and J by 5 bases. The CDR3 is 15 residues long.

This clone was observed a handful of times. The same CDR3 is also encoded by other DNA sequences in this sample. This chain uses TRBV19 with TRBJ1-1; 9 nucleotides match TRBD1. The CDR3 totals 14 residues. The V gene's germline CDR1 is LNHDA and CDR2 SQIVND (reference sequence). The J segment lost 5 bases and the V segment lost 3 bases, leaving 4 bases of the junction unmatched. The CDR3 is CASSMGQGGTEAFF. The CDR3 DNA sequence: TGTGCCAGTAGTATGGGACAGGGAGGGACTGAAGCTTTCTTT.

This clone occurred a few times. DNA of the CDR3: TGTGCCAGCAGCTTAGGGCTTATCAATGAGCAGTTCTTC. This translates into CASSLGLINEQFF. The chain joins TRBV11-2 to TRBJ2-1; no definite D call. The CDR3 consists of 13 residues. CDR1 is SGHAT, CDR2 FQNNGV, per germline. V lost 1 base, J lost 6 bases, and 7 bases lay in between.